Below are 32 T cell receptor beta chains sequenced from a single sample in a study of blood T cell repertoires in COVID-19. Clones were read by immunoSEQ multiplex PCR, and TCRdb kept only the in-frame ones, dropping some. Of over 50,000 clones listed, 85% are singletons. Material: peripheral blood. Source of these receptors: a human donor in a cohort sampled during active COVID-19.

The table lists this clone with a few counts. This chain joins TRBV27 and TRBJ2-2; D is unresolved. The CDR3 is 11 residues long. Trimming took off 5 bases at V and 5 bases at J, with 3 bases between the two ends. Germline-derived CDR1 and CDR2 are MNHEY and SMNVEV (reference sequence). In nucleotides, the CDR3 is TGTGCCAGCAGTCGGACCGGGGAGCTGTTTTTT. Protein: CASSRTGELFF.

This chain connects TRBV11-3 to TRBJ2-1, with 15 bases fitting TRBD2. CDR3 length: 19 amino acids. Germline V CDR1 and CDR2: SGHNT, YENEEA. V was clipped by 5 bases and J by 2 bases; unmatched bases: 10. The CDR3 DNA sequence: TGTGCCAGCAGCCCCCGGACTAGCGGGAGGGCCAGCACCTACAATGAGCAGTTCTTC. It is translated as CASSPRTSGRASTYNEQFF.

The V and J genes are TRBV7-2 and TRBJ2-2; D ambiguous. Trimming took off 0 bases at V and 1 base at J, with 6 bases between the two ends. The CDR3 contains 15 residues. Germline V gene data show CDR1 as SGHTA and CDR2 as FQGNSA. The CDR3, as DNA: TGTGCCAGCAGCTTAGCGAGGCGGAACACCGGGGAGCTGTTTTTT. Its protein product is CASSLARRNTGELFF. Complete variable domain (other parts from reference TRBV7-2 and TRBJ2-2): GAGVSQSPSNKVTEKGKDVELRCDPISGHTALYWYRQSLGQGLEFLIYFQGNSAPDKSGLPSDRFSAERTGGSVSTLTIQRTQQEDSAVYLCASSLARRNTGELFFGEGSRLTVL.

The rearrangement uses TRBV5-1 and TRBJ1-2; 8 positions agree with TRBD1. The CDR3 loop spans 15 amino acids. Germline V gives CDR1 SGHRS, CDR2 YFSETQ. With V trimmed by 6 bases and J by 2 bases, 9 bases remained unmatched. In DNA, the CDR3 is TGCGCCAGCACCCCTCAGGGGGCTGGGAACTATGGCTACACCTTC. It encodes CASTPQGAGNYGYTF.

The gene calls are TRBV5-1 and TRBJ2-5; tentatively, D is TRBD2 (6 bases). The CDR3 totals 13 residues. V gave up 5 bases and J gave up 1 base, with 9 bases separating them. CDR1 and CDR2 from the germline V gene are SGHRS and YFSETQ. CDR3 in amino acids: CASRGTLQETQYF. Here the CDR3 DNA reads TGCGCCAGCAGGGGGACTCTCCAAGAGACCCAGTACTTC.

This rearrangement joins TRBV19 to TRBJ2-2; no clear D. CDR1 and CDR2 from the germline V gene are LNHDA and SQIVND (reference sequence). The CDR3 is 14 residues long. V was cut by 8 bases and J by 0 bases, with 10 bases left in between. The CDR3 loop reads CASLPGPNTGELFF. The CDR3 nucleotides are TGTGCCAGTCTCCCGGGTCCGAACACCGGGGAGCTGTTTTTT.

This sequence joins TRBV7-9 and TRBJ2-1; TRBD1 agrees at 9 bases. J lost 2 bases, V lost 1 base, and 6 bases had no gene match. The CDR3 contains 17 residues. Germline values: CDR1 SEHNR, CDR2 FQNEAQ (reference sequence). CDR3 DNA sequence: TGTGCCAGCAGCTTAGAGGTCGGGGACAGGGCCTACAATGAGCAGTTCTTC. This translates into CASSLEVGDRAYNEQFF.

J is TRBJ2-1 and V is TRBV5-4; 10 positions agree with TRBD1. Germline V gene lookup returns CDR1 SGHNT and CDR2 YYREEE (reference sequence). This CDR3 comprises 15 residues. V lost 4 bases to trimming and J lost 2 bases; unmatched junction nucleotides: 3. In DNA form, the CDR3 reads TGTGCCAGCAGCCTCGGACAGGGGGCCTACAATGAGCAGTTCTTC. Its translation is CASSLGQGAYNEQFF.

The CDR3 DNA follows: TGCGCCAGCAGCTTACTAGCGGGAGGGCAAGAGACCCAGTACTTC. Amino acids: CASSLLAGGQETQYF. The genes are TRBV5-1 and TRBJ2-5; 13 nucleotides agree with TRBD2. V was pared by 2 bases and J by 2 bases, with 0 bases of the junction left unmatched. Germline CDR1 and CDR2: SGHRS and YFSETQ. The CDR3 runs 15 residues.

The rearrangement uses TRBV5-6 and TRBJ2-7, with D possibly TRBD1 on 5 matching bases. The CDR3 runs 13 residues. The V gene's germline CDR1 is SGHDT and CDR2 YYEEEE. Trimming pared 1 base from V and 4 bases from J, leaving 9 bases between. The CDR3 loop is CASSLSAGYEQYF. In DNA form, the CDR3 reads TGTGCCAGCAGCTTGTCGGCAGGGTACGAGCAGTACTTC.

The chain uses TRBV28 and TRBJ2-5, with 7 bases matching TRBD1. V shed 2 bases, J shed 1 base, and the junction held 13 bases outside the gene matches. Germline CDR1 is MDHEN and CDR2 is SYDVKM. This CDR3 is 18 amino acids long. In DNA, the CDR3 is TGTGCCAGCAGTTTAGGCGAGCGACAGGGCGATTTCCAAGAGACCCAGTACTTC. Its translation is CASSLGERQGDFQETQYF.

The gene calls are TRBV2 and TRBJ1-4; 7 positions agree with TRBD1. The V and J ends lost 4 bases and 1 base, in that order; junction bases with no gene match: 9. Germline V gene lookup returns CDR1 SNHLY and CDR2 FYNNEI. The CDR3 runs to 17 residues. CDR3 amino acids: CASSGQGIGGTNEKLFF. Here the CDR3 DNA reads TGTGCCAGCAGTGGACAGGGAATTGGGGGAACTAATGAAAAACTGTTTTTT.

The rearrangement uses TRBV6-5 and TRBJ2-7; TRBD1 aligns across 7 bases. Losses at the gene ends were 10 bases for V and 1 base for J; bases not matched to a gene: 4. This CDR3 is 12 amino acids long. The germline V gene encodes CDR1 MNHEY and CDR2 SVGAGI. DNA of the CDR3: TGTGCCACTGACAGGGCTTCCTACGAGCAGTACTTC. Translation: CATDRASYEQYF.

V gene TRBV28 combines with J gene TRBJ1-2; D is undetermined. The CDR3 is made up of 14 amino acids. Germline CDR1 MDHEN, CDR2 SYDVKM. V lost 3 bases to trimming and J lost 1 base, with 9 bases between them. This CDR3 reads CASSFPQFNYGYTF. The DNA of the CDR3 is TGTGCCAGCAGTTTCCCCCAGTTTAACTATGGCTACACCTTC.

The CDR3 coding sequence is TGTGCCACCAGTGATTTCCGGGGAATCGGGACCCAGTACTTC. Translating gives CATSDFRGIGTQYF. The chain is built from TRBV24-1 and TRBJ2-5; a possible D gene is TRBD2 (5 bases). The CDR3 is made up of 14 amino acids. The germline V and J ends were trimmed by 1 base and 7 bases, with 12 bases remaining between them. Germline assignment: CDR1 KGHDR and CDR2 SFDVKD.

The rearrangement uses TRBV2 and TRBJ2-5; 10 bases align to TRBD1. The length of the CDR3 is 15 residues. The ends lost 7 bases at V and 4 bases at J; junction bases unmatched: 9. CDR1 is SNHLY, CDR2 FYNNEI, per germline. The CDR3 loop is CASTNHGQGGETQYF. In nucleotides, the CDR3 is TGTGCCAGCACCAACCATGGACAGGGGGGAGAGACCCAGTACTTC.

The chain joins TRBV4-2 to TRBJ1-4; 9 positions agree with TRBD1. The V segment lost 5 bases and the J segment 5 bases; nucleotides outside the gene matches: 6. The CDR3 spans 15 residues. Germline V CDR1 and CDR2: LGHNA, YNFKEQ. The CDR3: CASSATGTGNEKLFF. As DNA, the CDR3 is TGTGCCAGCAGCGCCACCGGGACAGGGAATGAAAAACTGTTTTTT.

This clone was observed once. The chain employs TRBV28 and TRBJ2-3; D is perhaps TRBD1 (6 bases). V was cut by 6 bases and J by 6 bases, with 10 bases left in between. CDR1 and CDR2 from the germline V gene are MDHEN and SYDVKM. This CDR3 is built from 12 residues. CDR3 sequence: CASRRQGDTQYF. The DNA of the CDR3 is TGTGCCAGCAGACGCCAGGGGGATACGCAGTATTTT.

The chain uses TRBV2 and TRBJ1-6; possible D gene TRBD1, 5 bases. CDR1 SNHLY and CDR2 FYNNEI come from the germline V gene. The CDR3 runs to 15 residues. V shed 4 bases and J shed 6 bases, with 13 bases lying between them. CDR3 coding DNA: TGTGCCAGCAGTGCCGAGGCAGGGTCTAATTCACCCCTCCACTTT. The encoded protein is CASSAEAGSNSPLHF.

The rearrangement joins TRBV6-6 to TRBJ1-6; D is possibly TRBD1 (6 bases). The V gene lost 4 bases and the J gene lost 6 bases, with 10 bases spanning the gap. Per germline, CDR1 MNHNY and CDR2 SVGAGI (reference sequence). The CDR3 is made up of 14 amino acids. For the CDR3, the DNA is TGTGCCAGCAGTTCTCGGACAGCTAATTCACCCCTCCACTTT. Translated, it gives CASSSRTANSPLHF.

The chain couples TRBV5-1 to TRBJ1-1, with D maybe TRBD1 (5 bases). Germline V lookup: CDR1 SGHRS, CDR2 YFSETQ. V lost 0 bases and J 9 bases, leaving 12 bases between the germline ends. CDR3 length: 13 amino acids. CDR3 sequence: CASSLVGVSQAFF. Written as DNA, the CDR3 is TGCGCCAGCAGCTTGGTAGGGGTTTCCCAAGCTTTCTTT.

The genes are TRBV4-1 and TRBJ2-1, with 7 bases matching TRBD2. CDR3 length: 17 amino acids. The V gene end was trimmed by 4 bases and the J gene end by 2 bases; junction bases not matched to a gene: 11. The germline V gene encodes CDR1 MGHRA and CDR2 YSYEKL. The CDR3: CASSLPRLALTYNEQFF. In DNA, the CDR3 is TGCGCCAGCAGCCTACCCAGACTAGCTCTAACCTACAATGAGCAGTTCTTC.

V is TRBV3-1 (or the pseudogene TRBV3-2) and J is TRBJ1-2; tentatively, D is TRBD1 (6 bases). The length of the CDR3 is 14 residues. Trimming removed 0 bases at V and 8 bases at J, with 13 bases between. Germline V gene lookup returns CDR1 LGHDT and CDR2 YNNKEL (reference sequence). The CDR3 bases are TGTGCCAGCAGCCAAGATTACAGGGTGGGCGGCTACACCTTC. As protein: CASSQDYRVGGYTF.

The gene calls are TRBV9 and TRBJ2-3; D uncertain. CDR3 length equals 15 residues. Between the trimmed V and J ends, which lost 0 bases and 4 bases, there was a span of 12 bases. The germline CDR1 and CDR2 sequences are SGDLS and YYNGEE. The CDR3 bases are TGTGCCAGCAGCGTAGGCACGGTGGTTGCAGATACGCAGTATTTT. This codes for CASSVGTVVADTQYF.

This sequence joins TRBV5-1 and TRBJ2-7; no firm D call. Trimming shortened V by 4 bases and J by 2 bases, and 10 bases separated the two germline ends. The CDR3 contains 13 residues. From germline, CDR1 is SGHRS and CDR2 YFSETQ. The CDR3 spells CASSPSSAYEQYF. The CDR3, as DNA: TGCGCCAGCAGCCCGTCCTCCGCCTACGAGCAGTACTTC.

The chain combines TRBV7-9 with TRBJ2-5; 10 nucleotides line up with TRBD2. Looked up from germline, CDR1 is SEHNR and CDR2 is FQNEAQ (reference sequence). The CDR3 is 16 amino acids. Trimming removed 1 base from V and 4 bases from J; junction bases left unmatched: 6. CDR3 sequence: CASSLGSAGGRETQYF. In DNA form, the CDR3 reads TGTGCCAGCAGCTTAGGGTCAGCGGGAGGGCGAGAGACCCAGTACTTC.

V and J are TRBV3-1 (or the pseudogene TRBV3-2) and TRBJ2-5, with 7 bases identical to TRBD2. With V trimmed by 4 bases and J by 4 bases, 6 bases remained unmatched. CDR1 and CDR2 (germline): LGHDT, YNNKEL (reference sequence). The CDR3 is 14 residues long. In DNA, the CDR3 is TGTGCCAGCAGCCCCCGCGGGAGAGGAGAGACCCAGTACTTC. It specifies CASSPRGRGETQYF.

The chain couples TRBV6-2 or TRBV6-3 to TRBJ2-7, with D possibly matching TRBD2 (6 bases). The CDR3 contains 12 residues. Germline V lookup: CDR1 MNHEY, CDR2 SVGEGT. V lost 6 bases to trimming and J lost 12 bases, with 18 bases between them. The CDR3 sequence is CASSLPGGKSYF. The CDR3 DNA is TGTGCCAGCAGCCTTCCTGGGGGGAAGTCGTACTTC.

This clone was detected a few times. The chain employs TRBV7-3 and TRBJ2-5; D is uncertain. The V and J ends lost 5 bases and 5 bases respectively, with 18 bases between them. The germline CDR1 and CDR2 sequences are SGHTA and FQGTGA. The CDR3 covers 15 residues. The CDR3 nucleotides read TGTGCCAGCAGCCTCGGTGTCCACTCCGGGGAGACCCAGTACTTC. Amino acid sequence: CASSLGVHSGETQYF. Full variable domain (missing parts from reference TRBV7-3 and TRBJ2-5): GAGVSQTPSNKVTEKGKYVELRCDPISGHTALYWYRQSLGQGPEFLIYFQGTGAADDSGLPNDRFFAVRPEGSVSTLKIQRTERGDSAVYLCASSLGVHSGETQYFGPGTRLLVL.

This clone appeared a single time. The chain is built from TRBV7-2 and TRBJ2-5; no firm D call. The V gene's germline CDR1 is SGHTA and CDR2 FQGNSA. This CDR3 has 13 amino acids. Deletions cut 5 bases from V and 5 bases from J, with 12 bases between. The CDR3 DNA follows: TGTGCCAGCAGCCCCGCCCCCGGGGAGACCCAGTACTTC. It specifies CASSPAPGETQYF.

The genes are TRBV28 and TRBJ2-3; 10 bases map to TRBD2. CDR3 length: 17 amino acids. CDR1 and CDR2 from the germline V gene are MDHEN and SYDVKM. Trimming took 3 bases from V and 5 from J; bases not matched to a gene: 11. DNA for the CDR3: TGTGCCAGCAGTTTTCGCCTAGCGGGAGCTTTGATAGATACGCAGTATTTT. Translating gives CASSFRLAGALIDTQYF. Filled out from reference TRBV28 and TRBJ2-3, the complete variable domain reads DVKVTQSSRYLVKRTGEKVFLECVQDMDHENMFWYRQDPGLGLRLIYFSYDVKMKEKGDIPEGYSVSREKKERFSLILESASTNQTSMYLCASSFRLAGALIDTQYFGPGTRLTVL.

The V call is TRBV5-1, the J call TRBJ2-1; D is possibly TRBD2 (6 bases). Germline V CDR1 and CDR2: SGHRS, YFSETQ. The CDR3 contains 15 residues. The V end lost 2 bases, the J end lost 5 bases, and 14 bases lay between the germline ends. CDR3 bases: TGCGCCAGCAGCTTTGGAGGCGGGAACCACAATGAGCAGTTCTTC. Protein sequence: CASSFGGGNHNEQFF.